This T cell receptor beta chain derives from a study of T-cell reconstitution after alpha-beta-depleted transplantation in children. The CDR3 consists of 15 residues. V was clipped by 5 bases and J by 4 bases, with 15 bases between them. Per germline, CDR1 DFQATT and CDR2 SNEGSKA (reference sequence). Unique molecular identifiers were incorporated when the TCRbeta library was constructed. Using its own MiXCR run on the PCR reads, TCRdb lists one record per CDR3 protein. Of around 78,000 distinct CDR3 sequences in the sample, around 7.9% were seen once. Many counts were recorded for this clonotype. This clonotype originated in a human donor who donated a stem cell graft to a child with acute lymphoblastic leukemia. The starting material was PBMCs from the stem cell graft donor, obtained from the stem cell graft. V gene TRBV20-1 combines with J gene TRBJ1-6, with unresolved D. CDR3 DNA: TGCAGTGCTGGTGGACTCTCTTCTTATAATTCACCCCTCCACTTT. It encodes CSAGGLSSYNSPLHF.